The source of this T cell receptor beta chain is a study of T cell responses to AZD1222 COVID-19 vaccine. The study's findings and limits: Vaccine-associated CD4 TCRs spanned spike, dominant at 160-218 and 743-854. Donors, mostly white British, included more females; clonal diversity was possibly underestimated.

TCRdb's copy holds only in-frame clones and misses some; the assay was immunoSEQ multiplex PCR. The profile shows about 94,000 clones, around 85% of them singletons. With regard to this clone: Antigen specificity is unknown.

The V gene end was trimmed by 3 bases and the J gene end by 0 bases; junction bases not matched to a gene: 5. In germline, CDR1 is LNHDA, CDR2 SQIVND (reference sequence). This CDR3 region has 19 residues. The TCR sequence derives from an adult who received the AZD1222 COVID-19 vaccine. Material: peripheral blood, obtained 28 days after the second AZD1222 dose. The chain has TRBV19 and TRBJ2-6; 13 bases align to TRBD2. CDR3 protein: CASSMTSGRSFSGANVLTF. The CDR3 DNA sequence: TGTGCCAGTAGTATGACTAGCGGGAGGTCCTTCTCTGGGGCCAACGTCCTGACTTTC.